Sequencing of this T cell receptor beta chain was carried out in a study of graft-versus-host responses after intestinal transplantation. About the study: Transplants were multivisceral, liver-intestinal, or isolated intestinal. Tacrolimus and steroids were given for 2 to 3 years to all recipients after anti-thymocyte globulin induction. Study-wide findings and caveats: GvH clones were identified in recipient marrow, with some first appearing in ileum or blood. Where graft-donor T cell macrochimerism was present, patients had high graft-versus-host to host-versus-graft clonal ratios in allografts.

Germline V gives CDR1 MNHNS, CDR2 SASEGT. Trimming cost V 5 bases and J 2 bases, with 11 bases left between them. CDR3 length: 14 amino acids. Clones were read by immunoSEQ multiplex PCR, and TCRdb kept only the in-frame ones, dropping some. This table holds around 100,000 clones, around 92% found once. Worth noting for this clone: Its specificity is unknown.

The sequencing used unstimulated CD8+ T cells sorted from spleen or lymph node cells, collected before transplant. The rearrangement links TRBV6-1 to TRBJ2-3, with a tentative D call TRBD2 (5 bases). The sequence was obtained from a human donor who was the organ donor for an intestinal transplant. This CDR3 is CASSSPSHTDTQYF. The CDR3 nucleotides are TGTGCCAGCAGTTCACCTAGCCACACAGATACGCAGTATTTT.